The table lists the clone carrying this T cell receptor (beta chain) with many counts. Its antigen is undetermined. This sample was included in a study of CD8 T cells in ankylosing spondylitis. MiXCR was run by TCRdb on the 5' RACE reads, yielding one entry per CDR3 protein. The data show about 260,000 distinct CDR3 sequences, about 24% seen once. The study, taken as a whole, reports: A number of the motif variants had already been described in reactive arthritis synovial fluid and blood.

Germline values: CDR1 DFQATT, CDR2 SNEGSKA (reference sequence). V was trimmed by 1 base and J by 5 bases, leaving 18 bases between them. CDR3 length equals 16 residues. This chain connects TRBV20-1 to TRBJ2-1; no reliable D call. The sample taken for sequencing was blood, either unsorted or a sorted T cell fraction (not recorded which). This TCR was sampled from a male donor with ankylosing spondylitis or in good health (not recorded which). DNA of the CDR3: TGCAGTGCTAGAGTAACCCCGACCGGTCGCCACAATGAGCAGTTCTTC. It is translated as CSARVTPTGRHNEQFF.